This TCR beta chain was obtained from a study of shared clonotypes between healthy human individuals (dated by TCRdb to about 2020). About the full investigation: The cohort comprised two women and a few men aged 18 to 49 years. Each donor's leukapheresis produced roughly between roughly 0.85 and 10 billion PBMCs. To increase sequencing depth and limit assay-specific biases, TCR repertoire library preparation and sequencing were carried out by different laboratories using diverse techniques. The study deeply sequenced blood TCR repertoires of five healthy adults to estimate repertoire size and the extent of clonotype sharing between individuals. For each donor, CD4 naive and CD4 memory were each given three plates, CD8 naive was given two plates, and CD8 memory was given one plate.

Overall study results and their limits: Sampling was restricted to blood, and TCR repertoires in tissue are likely to differ from TCR repertoires in blood. Across several donors, approximately 4.9% of naive CD4, roughly 3.5% of naive CD8, 2.3% of memory CD4, and approximately 0.4% of memory CD8 clonotypes were shared. Pairwise subsampling led to the expectation that sequencing depth would affect the degree of clonotype sharing among donors. Clonotypes shared by all four sorted-subset donors showed higher generation probabilities than non-shared clonotypes. Even with the large sequencing depth, rarefaction of the sorted-subset datasets indicated that sequencing was incomplete. Because the study included a small number of donors, the genetic and exposure-history diversity represented was limited. Estimated clonotype richness was generally larger for naive than for memory subsets.

The donors were healthy, HIV-negative adults with no recently reported acute infections or vaccinations. Every donor was a Caucasian adult living in Nashville, Tennessee, USA. CD4+ T cells were enriched by magnetic negative selection, after which naive cells were positively selected on CD45RA and the negative fraction was taken as the memory subset. Blood was collected by leukapheresis, and PBMCs were isolated by Ficoll-Histopaque density gradient centrifugation and then cryopreserved in liquid nitrogen vapor phase. Analytical flow cytometry was used to check the purity and quantity of every magnetically sorted T cell population. Genomic DNA was isolated from each sorted fraction and quantified by UV absorbance on a Nanodrop 2000c. This clone was recorded only once. Which antigen it targets is not known. One base away there is no much larger clone; base qualities are not given. V lost 8 bases and J lost 5 bases, and the count of bases not matched to a germline gene is 12. From its cysteine to its phenylalanine, the CDR3 spans 14 amino acids. Just CDR3 DNA is preserved here, 42 bases in frame from base 1. CDR1 and CDR2 were assigned from the germline V gene (reference sequence) as LNHDA and SQIVND.

Using the deep immunoSEQ assay, TCR CDR3 regions were amplified from genomic DNA by multiplex PCR. Genomic DNA extracted from each cell subset was distributed evenly over all wells of several immunoSEQ 96-well plates, and each plate served as one replicate. For sorted subsets, 150 to 250 ng genomic DNA, equal to some 28,000 T cell genomes, was loaded into each replicate PCR. Purified libraries were quantified with a Qubit 3.0 fluorometer, sized on a Bioanalyzer 2100, and re-quantified with the KAPA Library Quantification kit. A separate single-read 150-cycle Illumina NextSeq 550 flow cell was used to sequence each immunoSEQ 96-well plate. Under the source paper's analysis protocol: Because only junctional sequences without quality scores were contained in the immunoSEQ output, filtering matching that applied to full-length reads could not be performed. To assign V/J genes and CDR3, sequences were annotated against IMGT germline references using PyIR, a Python wrapper for IgBLAST v1.9. Reads with weak V/J assignments (E-value above 1e-6), missing CDR3, stop codons, out-of-frame junctions, or ambiguous translated residues were removed. A V3J clonotype was defined by an identical inferred V gene, J gene, and CDR3 amino acid sequence. Percentage overlap between repertoires was calculated by dividing the number of shared unique clonotypes by the size of the smaller repertoire. Richness of each repertoire was evaluated using RTK rarefaction, the Chao1 estimator, and Recon v2.1 estimates of unobserved clonotypes. Generation probabilities for all TCRbeta clonotypes obtained by the gDNA method from a few donors were computed using OLGA. In its TCRdb copy, this immuneACCESS table keeps in-frame sequences only and misses some clones. Where compared with another copy, unresolved V genes explain less than half of these, and the others have no known cause. From that table come the V and J calls and clone size; the DNA was used to work out D and trimming. Present in this sample are approximately 2.5 million clones, 80% to 95% of which were seen just once. The ten largest clones capture 0.36% of the sample.

Here the chain combines TRBV19 and TRBJ2-7, and 7 junction bases match TRBD1. Sequences were obtained from naive CD4+ T cells from PBMCs. The cell subset or site label of this sample denotes: CD45RA+ positively selected. The receptor was derived from a man aged 18-30 years in good health. Some clones in this sample may be carry-over from other donors' samples. The bases read TGTGCCAGTCCGAACAGGGGTTCGCCACACGAGCAGTACTTC. Translated, it reads CASPNRGSPHEQYF.